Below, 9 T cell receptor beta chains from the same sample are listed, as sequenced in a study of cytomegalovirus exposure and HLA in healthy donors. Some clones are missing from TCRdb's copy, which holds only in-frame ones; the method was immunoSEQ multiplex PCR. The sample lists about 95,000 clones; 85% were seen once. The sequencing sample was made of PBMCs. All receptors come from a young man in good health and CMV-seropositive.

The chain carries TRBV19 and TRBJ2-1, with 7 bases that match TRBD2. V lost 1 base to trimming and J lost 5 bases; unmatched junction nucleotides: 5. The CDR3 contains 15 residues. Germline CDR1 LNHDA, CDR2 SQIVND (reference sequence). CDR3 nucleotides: TGTGCCAGTAGTATAGTCGGGAGGTCCGACAATGAGCAGTTCTTC. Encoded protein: CASSIVGRSDNEQFF.

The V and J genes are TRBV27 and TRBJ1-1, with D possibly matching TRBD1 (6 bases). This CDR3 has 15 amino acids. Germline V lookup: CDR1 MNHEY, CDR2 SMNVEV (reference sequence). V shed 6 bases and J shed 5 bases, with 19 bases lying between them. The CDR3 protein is CASRGPNRARTEAFF. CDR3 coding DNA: TGTGCCAGCAGAGGACCAAACAGGGCGCGGACTGAAGCTTTCTTT.

For the CDR3, the DNA is TGTGCCAGCAGTTTTCAGGGGGGAGAGTCCTACGAGCAGTACGTC. It translates to CASSFQGGESYEQYV. This rearrangement joins TRBV6-1 to TRBJ2-7; a weak D match, TRBD1 (7 bases). The length of the CDR3 is 15 residues. Trimming cost V 5 bases and J 1 base, with 15 bases left between them. In germline, CDR1 is MNHNS, CDR2 SASEGT.

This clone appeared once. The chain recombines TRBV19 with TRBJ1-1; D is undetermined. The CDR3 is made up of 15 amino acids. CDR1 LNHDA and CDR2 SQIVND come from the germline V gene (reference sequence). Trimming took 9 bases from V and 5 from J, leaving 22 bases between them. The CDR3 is CASTPPGRRETEAFF. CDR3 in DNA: TGTGCCAGCACTCCACCCGGGCGGAGGGAAACTGAAGCTTTCTTT.

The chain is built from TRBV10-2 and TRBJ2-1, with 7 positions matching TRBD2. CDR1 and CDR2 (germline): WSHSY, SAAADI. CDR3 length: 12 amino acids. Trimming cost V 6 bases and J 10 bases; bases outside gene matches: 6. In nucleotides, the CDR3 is TGCGCCAGCAGGGGCGGGGGTGAGGAGCAGTTCTTC. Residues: CASRGGGEEQFF.

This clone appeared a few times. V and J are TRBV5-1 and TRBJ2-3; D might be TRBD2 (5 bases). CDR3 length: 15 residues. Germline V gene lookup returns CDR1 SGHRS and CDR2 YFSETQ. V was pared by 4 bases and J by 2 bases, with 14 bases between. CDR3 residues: CASSPAAGITDTQYF. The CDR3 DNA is TGCGCCAGCAGCCCGGCGGCGGGTATCACAGATACGCAGTATTTT. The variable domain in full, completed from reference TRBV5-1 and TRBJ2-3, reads KAGVTQTPRYLIKTRGQQVTLSCSPISGHRSVSWYQQTPGQGLQFLFEYFSETQRNKGNFPGRFSGRQFSNSRSEMNVSTLELGDSALYLCASSPAAGITDTQYFGPGTRLTVL.

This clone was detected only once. The CDR3 DNA reads TGTGCCAGCAGTGGGCTGACAGGGGGAGGAACTGAAGCTTTCTTT. Protein: CASSGLTGGGTEAFF. This chain connects TRBV6-1 to TRBJ1-1; 9 bases line up with TRBD1. Germline CDR1 reads MNHNS; CDR2 reads SASEGT. This CDR3 is 15 amino acids long. After removal of 4 bases from V and 5 bases from J, the junction contained 8 bases not matched to a gene.

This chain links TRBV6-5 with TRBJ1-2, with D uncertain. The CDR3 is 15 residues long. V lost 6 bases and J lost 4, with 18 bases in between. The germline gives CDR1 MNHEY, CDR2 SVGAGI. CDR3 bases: TGTGCCAGCAGGAAGATTGGCGGTTCAGCCTATGGCTACACCTTC. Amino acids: CASRKIGGSAYGYTF.

The CDR3 nucleotides read TGTGCCAGCTCAACAGGGACGAATAACTATGGCTACACCTTC. Protein product: CASSTGTNNYGYTF. V is TRBV11-1 and J is TRBJ1-2; D might be TRBD1 (6 bases). CDR3 length equals 14 residues. V lost 8 bases to trimming and J lost 1 base, with 14 bases between them. Germline CDR1 is SGHAT and CDR2 is FQDESV (reference sequence).